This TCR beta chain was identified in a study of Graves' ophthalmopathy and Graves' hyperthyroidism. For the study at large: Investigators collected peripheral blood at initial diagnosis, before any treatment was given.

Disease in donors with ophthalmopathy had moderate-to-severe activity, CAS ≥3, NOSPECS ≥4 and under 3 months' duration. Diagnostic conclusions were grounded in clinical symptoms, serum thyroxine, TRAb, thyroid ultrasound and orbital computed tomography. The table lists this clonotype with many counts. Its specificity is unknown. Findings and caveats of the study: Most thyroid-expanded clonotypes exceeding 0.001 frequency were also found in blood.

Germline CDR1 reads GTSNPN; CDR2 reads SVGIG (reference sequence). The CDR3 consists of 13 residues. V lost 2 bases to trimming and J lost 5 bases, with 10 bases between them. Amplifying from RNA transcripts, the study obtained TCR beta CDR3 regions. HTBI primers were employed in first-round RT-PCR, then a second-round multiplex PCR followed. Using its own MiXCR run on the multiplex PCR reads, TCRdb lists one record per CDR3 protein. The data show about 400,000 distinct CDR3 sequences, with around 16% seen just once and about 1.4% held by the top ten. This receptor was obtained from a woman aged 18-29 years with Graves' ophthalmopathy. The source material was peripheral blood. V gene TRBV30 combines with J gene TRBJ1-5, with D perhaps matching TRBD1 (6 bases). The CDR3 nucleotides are TGTGCCTGGAGTCCACAGGGCCATCAGCCCCAGCATTTT. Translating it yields CAWSPQGHQPQHF. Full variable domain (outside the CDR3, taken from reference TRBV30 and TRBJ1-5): SQTIHQWPATLVQPVGSPLSLECTVEGTSNPNLYWYRQAAGRGLQLLFYSVGIGQISSEVPQNLSASRPQDRQFILSSKKLLLSDSGFYLCAWSPQGHQPQHFGDGTRLSIL.